These 13 T cell receptor beta chains came from one sample sequenced in a study of regulatory T cells in long-lasting Graves disease. Documented time point: newly diagnosed GD, antithyroid drugs for less than 3 months. PBMC RNA served as the TCR library source. Relying on iRepertoire HTBI primers and Arm-PCR of CDR3 regions, the team built TCR beta libraries. Via MiXCR, TCRdb re-called the multiplex PCR reads, giving one row per CDR3 protein. The sample has roughly 250,000 distinct CDR3 sequences; about 18% are singletons. These records were also assigned to another study, of T cells in Graves' hyperthyroidism and ophthalmopathy.

The specimen comprised peripheral blood mononuclear cells (PBMCs), sampled at new diagnosis, from a patient treated with antithyroid drugs. Source of these receptors: a woman under 40 with Graves disease.

This clonotype has only a few counts. The chain is built from TRBV13 and TRBJ2-6; 8 bases fit TRBD1. Per the germline V gene, CDR1 is PRHDT and CDR2 is FYEKMQ (reference sequence). V trimming: 2 bases; J trimming: 0 bases; junction bases outside the gene matches: 6. The CDR3 is 18 residues long. CDR3 sequence: CASSLRQGRISGANVLTF. The CDR3 region has the DNA TGTGCCAGCAGCTTACGACAGGGGAGGATCTCTGGGGCCAACGTCCTGACTTTC.

This clonotype was seen a single time. The chain combines TRBV11-2 with TRBJ2-1, with 11 bases matching TRBD2. Per the germline V gene, CDR1 is SGHAT and CDR2 is FQNNGV. V lost 1 base and J lost 10; bases outside the gene matches: 9. The CDR3 totals 16 residues. CDR3 bases: TGTGCCAGCAGCTTAGCTAGCGGGAGGTACGTCAAAGAGCAGTTCTTC. It translates to CASSLASGRYVKEQFF.

This rearrangement joins TRBV12-3 or TRBV12-4 to TRBJ1-5; D unresolved. This CDR3 comprises 12 residues. Trimming left V 3 bases short and J 8 bases short, with 8 bases between. The CDR3 DNA reads as TGTGCCAGCAGTTTTTCGGAGGAGCCCCAGCATTTT. Translated: CASSFSEEPQHF.

The V call is TRBV5-1, the J call TRBJ1-2, with 10 positions matching TRBD1. The CDR3 has 14 residues. The J segment lost 9 bases and the V segment lost 0 bases, leaving 5 bases of the junction unmatched. CDR1 is SGHRS, CDR2 YFSETQ, per germline. In DNA form, the CDR3 reads TGCGCCAGCAGCTTGGCGGGGACAGGGGAAAGCTACACCTTC. Encoded protein: CASSLAGTGESYTF.

The table lists this clonotype with a few counts. V usage is TRBV20-1 and J usage is TRBJ2-3, with 9 bases fitting TRBD2. CDR3 length equals 14 residues. With V trimmed by 6 bases and J by 2 bases, 6 bases remained unmatched. Germline V gene lookup returns CDR1 DFQATT and CDR2 SNEGSKA (reference sequence). This chain's CDR3 is CSAQGGGVTDTQYF. CDR3 DNA: TGCAGTGCCCAGGGCGGGGGGGTCACAGATACGCAGTATTTT.

This clonotype was counted at least ten times. The rearrangement links TRBV6-1 to TRBJ1-1; the D is unclear. V dropped 8 bases and J dropped 1 base, with 5 bases sitting between them. Germline CDR1 MNHNS, CDR2 SASEGT. The CDR3 spans 11 residues. This CDR3 is CASARNTEAFF. DNA for the CDR3: TGTGCCAGCGCCAGGAACACTGAAGCTTTCTTT.

This clonotype was detected many times. The chain has TRBV20-1 and TRBJ2-3, with TRBD1 identical over 8 bases. Per the germline V gene, CDR1 is DFQATT and CDR2 is SNEGSKA (reference sequence). The CDR3 contains 14 residues. J lost 1 base, V lost 4 bases, and 4 bases had no gene match. In DNA form, the CDR3 reads TGCAGTGCTAATGGGGGACAGGGCACAGATACGCAGTATTTT. This codes for CSANGGQGTDTQYF.

In this sample, this clonotype turned up many times. The chain combines TRBV5-1 with TRBJ2-2; 8 bases match TRBD1. CDR1 is SGHRS and CDR2 is YFSETQ in the germline V gene. The CDR3 spans 15 residues. The ends lost 0 bases at V and 8 bases at J; junction bases unmatched: 6. CDR3 loop: CASSLDRGSSGELFF. Written as DNA, the CDR3 is TGCGCCAGCAGCTTGGACAGGGGGTCGAGTGGGGAGCTGTTTTTT.

In this sample, this clonotype turned up many times. This chain joins TRBV7-2 and TRBJ1-2; 8 bases are shared with TRBD1. From germline, CDR1 is SGHTA and CDR2 FQGNSA. V shed 1 base and J 7 bases; nucleotides not matched to a gene: 5. This CDR3 spans 14 amino acids. This CDR3 is CASSLDATGVGYTF. CDR3 coding DNA: TGTGCCAGCAGCTTAGACGCGACAGGGGTTGGCTACACCTTC.

This clonotype was observed many times. This chain links TRBV12-3 or TRBV12-4 with TRBJ1-1; the D is unclear. The germline V and J ends were trimmed by 5 bases and 3 bases, with 13 bases remaining between them. The CDR3 spans 14 residues. CDR3 region: CASSPSRDYTEAFF. In nucleotides, the CDR3 is TGTGCCAGCAGTCCAAGTAGGGATTACACTGAAGCTTTCTTT.

V and J are TRBV12-3 or TRBV12-4 and TRBJ1-2, with TRBD1 matching 9 bases. The CDR3 is made up of 13 amino acids. With 6 bases clipped from V and 9 bases from J, the junction kept 8 bases outside the gene matches. The CDR3 DNA reads as TGTGCCAGCAGAGCCGGGACAGGGTCTCGCTACACCTTC. Translated: CASRAGTGSRYTF.

CDR3 protein: CASSPDRPTRGAFF. CDR3 coding DNA: TGTGCCAGCAGTCCGGACCGACCCACTAGGGGAGCTTTCTTT. This chain connects TRBV28 to TRBJ1-1; the D gene is possibly TRBD1 (5 bases). The V and J ends lost 5 bases and 10 bases respectively, with 20 bases between them. This CDR3 region has 14 residues. The germline CDR1 and CDR2 sequences are MDHEN and SYDVKM.

This clonotype was counted at least ten times. J is TRBJ2-7 and V is TRBV18; TRBD1 might be the D (6 bases). CDR3 length equals 14 residues. V lost 3 bases and J 5 bases, leaving 14 bases between the germline ends. CDR1 is KGHSH, CDR2 LQKENI, per germline. In DNA, the CDR3 is TGTGCCAGCTCACCGGCGGCAGGGGAGAACGAGCAGTACTTC. Amino acids: CASSPAAGENEQYF. Based on the CDR3 plus reference TRBV18 and TRBJ2-7, the full variable domain is NAGVMQNPRHLVRRRGQEARLRCSPMKGHSHVYWYRQLPEEGLKFMVYLQKENIIDESGMPKERFSAEFPKEGPSILRIQQVVRGDSAAYFCASSPAAGENEQYFGPGTRLTVT.